This TCR beta chain derives from a study of T cell repertoires in cytomegalovirus infection. The study's findings and limits: Clonotype analysis showed dominance of the ex vivo response by HLA-C-restricted CMV-specific TCR beta clonotypes.

This clonotype has at least ten counts. What it binds is unknown. TCRdb called the reads again in MiXCR, with one record for every CDR3 protein. This sample has some 920,000 distinct CDR3 sequences; roughly 30% occur once, and the top ten carry roughly 13%. V lost 2 bases and J 6 bases, leaving 7 bases between the germline ends. CDR1 is SGHVS and CDR2 is FNYEAQ in the germline V gene. The CDR3 consists of 13 residues. The clonotype comes from a human donor in good health (CMV status not recorded). Some clones in this sample may be carry-over from other donors' samples. Sequenced here: cultured CD8+ T cells from PBMCs, sampled from culture after CMV antigen stimulation. The chain has TRBV7-6 and TRBJ2-2; D unresolved. CDR3: CASSLSAPGELFF. Here the CDR3 DNA reads TGTGCCAGCAGCTTATCGGCCCCCGGGGAGCTGTTTTTT.